This TCR beta chain originates from a study of CD8 T cells in ankylosing spondylitis. General study findings and limits: In ankylosing spondylitis patients, matched synovial fluid reportedly showed significant enrichment of disease-linked clones. What seemed typical of ankylosing spondylitis blood was a TCR beta motif built from roughly eight highly homologous variants.

Trimming stripped 1 base from V and 10 bases from J, with 12 bases between. The CDR3 contains 14 residues. Looked up from germline, CDR1 is SGHRS and CDR2 is YFSETQ. Quantitative molecular-barcoded 5'-RACE generated the TCR beta libraries. MiXCR, run by TCRdb on the 5' RACE reads, gives a single entry per CDR3 protein. The repertoire holds roughly 470,000 distinct CDR3 sequences, 20% to 30% seen once, with 0.89% in the top ten. Note on this clonotype: The antigen is unknown.

Sequencing used blood, either unsorted or a sorted T cell fraction (not recorded which). The rearrangement links TRBV5-1 to TRBJ1-6; D remains unclear. The TCR sequence derives from a male donor with ankylosing spondylitis. CDR3 bases: TGCGCCAGCAGCTTGAGCTGGGTCGGGTCACCCCTCCACTTT. Its protein product is CASSLSWVGSPLHF.